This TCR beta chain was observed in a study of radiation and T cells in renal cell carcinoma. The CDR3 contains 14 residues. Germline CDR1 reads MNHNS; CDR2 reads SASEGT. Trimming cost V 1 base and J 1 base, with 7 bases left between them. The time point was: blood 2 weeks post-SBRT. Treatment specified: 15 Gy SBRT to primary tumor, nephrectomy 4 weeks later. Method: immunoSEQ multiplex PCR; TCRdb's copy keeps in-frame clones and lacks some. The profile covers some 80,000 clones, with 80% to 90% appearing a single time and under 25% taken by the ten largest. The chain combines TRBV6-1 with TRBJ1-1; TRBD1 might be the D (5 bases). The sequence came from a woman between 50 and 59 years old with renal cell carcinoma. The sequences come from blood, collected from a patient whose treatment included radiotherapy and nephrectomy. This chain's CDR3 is CASSEVDRNTEAFF. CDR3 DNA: TGTGCCAGCAGTGAAGTAGACAGGAACACTGAAGCTTTCTTT.